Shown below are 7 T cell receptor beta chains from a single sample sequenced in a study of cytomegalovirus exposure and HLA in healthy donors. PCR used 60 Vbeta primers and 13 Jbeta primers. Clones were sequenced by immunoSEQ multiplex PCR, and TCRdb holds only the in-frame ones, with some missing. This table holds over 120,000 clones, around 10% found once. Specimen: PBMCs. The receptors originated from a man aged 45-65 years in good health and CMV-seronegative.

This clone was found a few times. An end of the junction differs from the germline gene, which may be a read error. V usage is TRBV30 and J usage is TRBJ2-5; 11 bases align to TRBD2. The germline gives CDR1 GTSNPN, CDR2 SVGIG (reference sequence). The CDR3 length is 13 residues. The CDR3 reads CALRLAGKENQYF. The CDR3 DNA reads TGTGCCTTACGACTAGCGGGGAAAGAGAACCAGTACTTC.

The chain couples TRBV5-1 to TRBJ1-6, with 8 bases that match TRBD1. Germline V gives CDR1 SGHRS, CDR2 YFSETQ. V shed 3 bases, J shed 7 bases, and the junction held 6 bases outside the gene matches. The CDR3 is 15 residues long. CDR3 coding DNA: TGCGCCAGCAGCTACCTTAGGACAGGGAATTCACCCCTCCACTTT. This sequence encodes CASSYLRTGNSPLHF.

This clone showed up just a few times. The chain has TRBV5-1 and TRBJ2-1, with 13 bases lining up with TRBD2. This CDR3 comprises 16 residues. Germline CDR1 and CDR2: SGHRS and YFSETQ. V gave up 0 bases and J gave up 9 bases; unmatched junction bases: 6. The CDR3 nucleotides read TGCGCCAGCAGCTTGGCACTAGCGGGAGGGGCCGGTGAGCAGTTCTTC. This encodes CASSLALAGGAGEQFF.

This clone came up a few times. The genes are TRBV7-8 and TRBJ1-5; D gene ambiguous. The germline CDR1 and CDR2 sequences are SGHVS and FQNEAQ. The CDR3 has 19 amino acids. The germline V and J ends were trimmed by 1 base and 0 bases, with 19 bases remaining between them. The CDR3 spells CASSLGQAKEVYSNQPQHF. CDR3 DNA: TGTGCCAGCAGCTTAGGGCAGGCCAAAGAAGTTTATAGCAATCAGCCCCAGCATTTT.

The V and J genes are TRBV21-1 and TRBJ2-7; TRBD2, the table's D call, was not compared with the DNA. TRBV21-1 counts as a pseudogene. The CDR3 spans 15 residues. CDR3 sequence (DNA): TGTGCCAGCACGCTTGCGAGTGCGGGGTCCTACGAGCAGTACTTC. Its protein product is CASTLASAGSYEQYF.

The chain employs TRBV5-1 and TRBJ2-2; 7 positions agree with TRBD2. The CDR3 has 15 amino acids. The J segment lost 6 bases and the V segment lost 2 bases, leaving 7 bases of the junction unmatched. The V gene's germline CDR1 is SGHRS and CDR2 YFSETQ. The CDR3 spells CASSFGTIGSGELFF. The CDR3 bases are TGCGCCAGCAGCTTCGGGACTATCGGCTCCGGGGAGCTGTTTTTT.

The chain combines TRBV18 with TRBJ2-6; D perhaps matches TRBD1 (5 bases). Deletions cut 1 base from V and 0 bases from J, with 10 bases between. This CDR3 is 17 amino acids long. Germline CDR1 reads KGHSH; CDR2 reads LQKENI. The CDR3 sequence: CASSPLTGSSGANVLTF. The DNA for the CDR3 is TGTGCCAGCTCACCACTTACAGGAAGCTCTGGGGCCAACGTCCTGACTTTC.